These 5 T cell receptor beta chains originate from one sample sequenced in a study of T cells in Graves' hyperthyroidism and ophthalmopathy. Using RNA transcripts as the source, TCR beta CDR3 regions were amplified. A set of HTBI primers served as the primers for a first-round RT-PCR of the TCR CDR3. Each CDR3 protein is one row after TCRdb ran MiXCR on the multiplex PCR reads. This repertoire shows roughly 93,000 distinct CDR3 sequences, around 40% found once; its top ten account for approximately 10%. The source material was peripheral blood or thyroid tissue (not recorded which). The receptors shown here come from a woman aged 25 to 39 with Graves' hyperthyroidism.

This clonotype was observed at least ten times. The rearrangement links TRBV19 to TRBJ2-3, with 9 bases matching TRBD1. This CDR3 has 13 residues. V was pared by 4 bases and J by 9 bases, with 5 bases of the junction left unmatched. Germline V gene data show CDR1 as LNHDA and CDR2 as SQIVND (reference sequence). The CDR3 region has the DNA TGTGCCAGTAGTAGGACAGGGGAGTACACGCAGTATTTT. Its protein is CASSRTGEYTQYF.

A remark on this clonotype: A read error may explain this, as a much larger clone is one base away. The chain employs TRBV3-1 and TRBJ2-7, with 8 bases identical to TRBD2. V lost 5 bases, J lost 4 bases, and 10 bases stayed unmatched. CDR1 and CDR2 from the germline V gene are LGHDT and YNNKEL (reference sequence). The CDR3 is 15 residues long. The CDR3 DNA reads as TGTGCCAGCAGCGGACCAGCGGGAGATGGATACGAGCAGTACTTC. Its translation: CASSGPAGDGYEQYF.

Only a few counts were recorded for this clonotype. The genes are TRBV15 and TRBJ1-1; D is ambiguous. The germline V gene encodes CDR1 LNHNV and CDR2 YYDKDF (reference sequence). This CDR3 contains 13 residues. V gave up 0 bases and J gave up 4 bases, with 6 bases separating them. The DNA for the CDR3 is TGTGCCACCAGCAGAGAAGGGTTCACTGAAGCTTTCTTT. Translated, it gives CATSREGFTEAFF.

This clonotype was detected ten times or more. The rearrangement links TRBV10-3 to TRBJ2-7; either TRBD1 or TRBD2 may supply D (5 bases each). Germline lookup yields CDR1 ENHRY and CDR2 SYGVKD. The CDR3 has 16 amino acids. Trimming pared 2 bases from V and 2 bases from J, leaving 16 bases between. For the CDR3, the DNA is TGTGCCATCAGTGAGCCACCCCGGGACGGGGCCTACGAGCAGTACTTC. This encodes CAISEPPRDGAYEQYF.

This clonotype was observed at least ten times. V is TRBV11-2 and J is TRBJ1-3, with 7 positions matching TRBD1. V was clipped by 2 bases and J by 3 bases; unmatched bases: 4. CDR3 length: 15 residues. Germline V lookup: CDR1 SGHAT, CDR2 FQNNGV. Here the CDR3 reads CASSLLTGSGNTIYF. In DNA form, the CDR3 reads TGTGCCAGCAGCTTATTGACAGGGAGTGGAAACACCATATATTTT.